Listed below are T cell receptor beta chains from one sample, sequenced in a study of T cell changes during pregnancy in multiple sclerosis. Here immunoSEQ multiplex PCR was the method, and the copy in TCRdb shows in-frame clones only, minus some. Altogether 25,000 to 35,000 clones are present, 75% to 90% being singletons, with the ten largest covering 10%. The specimen comprised CD8+ T cells from peripheral blood mononuclear cells, sampled in the second trimester of pregnancy. The receptors derive from a female donor with multiple sclerosis, enrolled in a pregnancy study. CDR3s include the opening cysteine and the closing phenylalanine or tryptophan. A D gene is named only where the DNA matches it firmly. Where a row states a size, it is once, few, many or the class of an expanded clone; other rows omit it.

>15|NA|TRBV9|NA|TRBJ1-5
TGTGCCAGCAGCGTAGAGGGGAGGGCCAATCAGCCCCAGCATTTT
CASSVEGRANQPQHF
>12|NA|TRBV5-1|NA|TRBJ2-1
TGCGCCAGCAGCCCGGAGGTTGATGAGCAGTTCTTC
CASSPEVDEQFF
>12|NA|TRBV7-8|NA|TRBJ2-1
TGTGCCAGCAGCTTAGCGATAGAGGAGCAGTTCTTC
CASSLAIEEQFF
>16|NA|TRBV21-1|NA|TRBJ1-3
TGTGCCAGCAGCAAAGTACGGGTAAACTCTGGAAACACCATATATTTT
CASSKVRVNSGNTIYF
>18|TRBD2|TRBV9|NA|TRBJ2-3
TGTGCCAGCAGCCCCCAGCGGGGGGCCTCCTTTTTCACAGATACGCAGTATTTT
CASSPQRGASFFTDTQYF
>15|TRBD1|TRBV27|NA|TRBJ2-2
TGTGCCAGCAGTTCGACAGGGAAGGACACCGGGGAGCTGTTTTTT
CASSSTGKDTGELFF
>13|NA|TRBV5-8|NA|TRBJ1-2
TGTGCCAGCAGCTTCCACGGCGGTGGGGCCTACACCTTC
CASSFHGGGAYTF
>19|NA|TRBV5-5|NA|TRBJ2-6
TGTGCCAGCAGCTTGGCGAGGGGGTCCAGGAGCTCTGGGGCCAACGTCCTGACTTTC
CASSLARGSRSSGANVLTF
>16|NA|TRBV21-1|NA|TRBJ2-3
TGTGCCAGCAGCAAAGTGGGGGCCTCTAGCACAGATACGCAGTATTTT
CASSKVGASSTDTQYF
>15|NA|TRBV13|NA|TRBJ2-1
TGTGCCAGCAGCTCGCGGACAGAGCCCTACAATGAGCAGTTCTTC
CASSSRTEPYNEQFF
>14|NA|TRBV11-2|NA|TRBJ2-5
TGTGCCAGCACCCTTACGGGGATCCAAGAGACCCAGTACTTC
CASTLTGIQETQYF
>14|NA|TRBV28|once|TRBJ2-5
TGTGCCAGCAGTCCCGGACACCCGGGAGAGACCCAGTACTTC
CASSPGHPGETQYF
>15|TRBD2|TRBV5-1|NA|TRBJ2-2
TGCGCCAGCAGCTTGGGCCGGGAGGGCCCCGGGGAGCTGTTTTTT
CASSLGREGPGELFF